The 8 T cell receptor beta chains in this list originate from one sample, sequenced in a study of CD8 T cells in ankylosing spondylitis. TCRdb redid the calling of the 5' RACE reads with MiXCR, one entry per CDR3 protein. This sample has about 24,000 distinct CDR3 sequences, with about an eighth found just once. Sequenced sample: blood. The receptor source for this set is a male donor with ankylosing spondylitis or in good health (not recorded which).

There are a few counts of this clonotype. The rearrangement uses TRBV12-3 or TRBV12-4 and TRBJ2-7, with 9 bases aligning to TRBD1. This CDR3 contains 14 residues. Trimming took 6 bases from V and 7 from J; bases not matched to a gene: 10. In DNA form, the CDR3 reads TGTGCCAGCAGCCCCCGGGACAGGGTCTGGGAGCAGTACGTC. Its protein is CASSPRDRVWEQYV.

V gene TRBV10-3 combines with J gene TRBJ2-5; 8 bases agree with TRBD2. The length of the CDR3 is 14 residues. V dropped 7 bases and J dropped 5; count of bases not matched to a gene: 9. The V gene's germline CDR1 is ENHRY and CDR2 SYGVKD. CDR3 nucleotide sequence: TGTGCCATCAAGGTGGGGAGCGGGGGTGAGACCCAGTACTTC. Encoded protein: CAIKVGSGGETQYF.

J is TRBJ2-1 and V is TRBV20-1, with 9 bases lining up with TRBD2. The CDR3 spans 14 residues. V was clipped by 1 base and J by 10 bases; unmatched bases: 8. Germline assignment: CDR1 DFQATT and CDR2 SNEGSKA (reference sequence). The CDR3 DNA follows: TGCAGTGCTAGAGCCGGCGGGGGGGCCCGGGAGCAGTTCTTC. It specifies CSARAGGGAREQFF.

This clonotype showed up just a few times. The chain combines TRBV5-5 with TRBJ2-1; TRBD2 aligns across 8 bases. V was clipped by 1 base and J by 4 bases; unmatched bases: 4. CDR1 is SGHKS and CDR2 is YYEKEE in the germline V gene (reference sequence). CDR3 length equals 15 residues. The DNA for the CDR3 is TGTGCCAGCAGCTTGCGGGAGGGCTATTACAATGAGCAGTTCTTC. Protein product: CASSLREGYYNEQFF.

This clonotype was found many times. This chain's CDR3 is CATSRAGDSPLHF. CDR3 in DNA: TGTGCCACCAGCAGAGCTGGGGATTCACCCCTCCACTTT. The gene calls are TRBV15 and TRBJ1-6, with D unclear. Trimming took 1 base from V and 8 from J, leaving 6 bases between them. The V gene's germline CDR1 is LNHNV and CDR2 YYDKDF (reference sequence). This CDR3 spans 13 amino acids.

This clonotype was observed at least ten times. The V gene is TRBV4-3, the J gene TRBJ2-2, with unresolved D. The CDR3 sequence is 14 residues long. V was pared by 4 bases and J by 6 bases, with 12 bases between. Per germline, CDR1 LGHNA and CDR2 YSLEER. The CDR3 bases are TGCGCCAGCAGCCTGGTACCCAGAGCCGGGGAGCTGTTTTTT. It encodes CASSLVPRAGELFF.

This clonotype has more than one count but fewer than ten. The V call is TRBV28, the J call TRBJ2-6; D perhaps matches TRBD2 (6 bases). The germline V gene encodes CDR1 MDHEN and CDR2 SYDVKM. The CDR3 is 17 amino acids. Between the trimmed V and J ends, which lost 5 bases and 1 base, there was a span of 15 bases. CDR3 protein: CASSPGLPQSGANVLTF. CDR3 DNA sequence: TGTGCCAGCAGTCCGGGACTCCCCCAATCTGGGGCCAACGTCCTGACTTTC.

This chain joins TRBV28 and TRBJ2-2, with TRBD2 identical over 10 bases. V shed 8 bases, J shed 8 bases, and the junction held 5 bases outside the gene matches. Germline values: CDR1 MDHEN, CDR2 SYDVKM. CDR3 length equals 13 residues. This CDR3 reads CASGLAATGELFF. As DNA, the CDR3 is TGTGCCAGCGGACTAGCGGCTACGGGGGAGCTGTTTTTT.